The clone carrying this TCR beta chain occurred a few times. By 5'RACE template switching, TCR cDNA was produced, with a universal primer site and UMIs added in the process. TCRdb used MiXCR to reprocess the 5' RACE reads, holding one entry per CDR3 protein. The sample lists about 240,000 distinct CDR3 sequences, 6.9% seen once, with around 0.9% in the top ten. These data originate in a study of T cells after yellow fever vaccination. Trimming took 3 bases from V and 7 from J; bases not matched to a gene: 6. CDR1 and CDR2 from the germline V gene are PRHDT and FYEKMQ (reference sequence). This CDR3 region has 14 residues.

The starting material was CD4+ T cells sorted from PBMCs, obtained 15 days after the yellow fever booster vaccination. The receptor was isolated from a man younger than 45 who received the YFV17D yellow fever vaccine. V gene TRBV13 combines with J gene TRBJ2-3, with 8 bases that match TRBD2. In DNA form, the CDR3 reads TGTGCCAGCAGCTTCCGGCGGGAGGCCAATACGCAGTATTTT. This codes for CASSFRREANTQYF.